The TCR beta chain described here comes from a study of T cell responses to AZD1222 COVID-19 vaccine (dated by TCRdb to the early 2020s). Regarding the complete study: Because spike-specific TCR depth and breadth did not differ between the two schedules, AZD1222 recipients who got a second dose at roughly 4 weeks were pooled with those who got a second dose at roughly 12 weeks. TCR sequencing covered fewer than 250 trial participants: 200 to 210 given two doses of AZD1222 and some 25 given two doses of MenACWY control vaccine. Trial participants were enrolled into age subgroups of 18-55, 56-69 and 70-plus years, which contained 148, 28 and 57 TCR-sequenced participants, respectively. Overall results and qualifications from the work: Conclusions about previously exposed vaccinees are limited because only a handful of AZD1222 recipients were SARS-CoV-2 seropositive at baseline. Participants were mostly white British and included more females than males, and it was suggested by the authors that clonal diversity may have been underestimated. The 56-69-year group was small, and its depth increase did not reach significance, likely because of low power. The whole spike protein was spanned by vaccine-associated CD4 TCRs, and dominant responses were seen in regions 160-218 and 743-854. Reportedly, almost half of the unique spike-specific TCRs recognized epitopes lying outside the regions that are mutated in the B.1.351 and B.1.1.7 variants. After two AZD1222 doses, spike-specific TCR breadth and depth were significantly higher than at day 0 and than in MenACWY recipients. Because no day 14 peak-response samples were available, the repertoires could be characterized only after the peak T cell response.

Reading the label with the study, this specimen's time point is: baseline before first vaccination. The vaccinee samples were drawn from two UK trials, COV001 and COV002, one of which was a single-blind randomized controlled phase 2/3 trial testing AZD1222 (ChAdOx1 nCoV-19) in healthy adults. Trial participant PBMC samples were collected at day 0 and day 28 after the second dose for TCRbeta chain sequencing. The CDR3 regions of human TCRbeta chains were analyzed by immunosequencing. In the original analysis: Repertoire TCRs were checked for matches against a reference library of SARS-CoV-2-specific TCRs that had been generated using the MIRA antigen-specificity platform. Breadth meant the fraction of unique TCRs that were SARS-CoV-2-associated, whereas depth meant the fraction of total T cells that were SARS-CoV-2-associated. Using the MIRA data, every spike-specific TCR was mapped to the spike region that the TCR reacted to and assigned to either a CD4 or a CD8 class. Log10-transformed breadth and depth values were compared by one-way ANOVA with Sidak's multiple comparisons tests. TCRdb's version of the immuneACCESS table is confined to in-frame rearrangements and falls short of the full clone set. An unresolved V gene accounts for under half of the shortfall where checked; the remainder is of unknown origin. V and J calls and clone size come straight from that table; D and trimming were deduced from the DNA. The sample has 150,000 to 200,000 clones on record, about 91% of them singletons. The leading ten clones occupy roughly 0.5% of the sample.

As regards this clone: What this receptor recognizes is not known. One base away there is no much larger clone; base qualities are not given.

The sample consisted of peripheral blood, taken on day 0 of AZD1222 vaccination. The sequence derives from an adult in good health.

The CDR3 region has the sequence CATSEPGDGYTF. The DNA reads as follows: TGTGCCACCAGTGAGCCAGGGGATGGCTACACCTTC. The chain is assembled from TRBV24-1 and TRBJ1-2, and the D gene may be TRBD1, 6 bases matching. The CDR3, from cysteine to phenylalanine, totals 12 residues. CDR3 DNA only is kept here, 36 bases in frame from base 1. CDR1 is given as KGHDR and CDR2 as SFDVKD, both from the germline V gene. V is shortened by 4 bases, J by 6 bases, and the region joining them spans 8 bases.